This T cell receptor beta chain was documented in a study of memory CD8 T cells in hepatitis C reinfection. Study as a whole: After reinfection, a couple of primary-infection resolvers became chronically infected.

As to time point: late/post reinfection, 12 to 24 weeks after detection. The sorted cells went straight to TCR sequencing with no prior in vitro expansion. A couple of donors provided sorted CD3+ CD8+ CD45RO- naive CD8 T cells at all three reinfection time points. The V segment lost 5 bases and the J segment 0 bases; nucleotides outside the gene matches: 8. This CDR3 has 17 amino acids. Germline CDR1 SNHLY, CDR2 FYNNEI. The protocol was immunoSEQ multiplex PCR, while the TCRdb copy is restricted to in-frame clones and leaves out a portion. Counted here are tens of thousands of clones, 80% to 90% occurring once; the ten biggest clones make up 0.72%.

V usage is TRBV2 and J usage is TRBJ2-3, with 10 bases that match TRBD2. The sequence derives from a man aged 18 to 29 with hepatitis C virus infection. Sequenced material: naive CD8+ T cells sorted from blood. The CDR3 protein is CASSTEREGRSTDTQYF. DNA for the CDR3: TGTGCCAGCAGTACCGAGCGGGAGGGGAGAAGCACAGATACGCAGTATTTT.